This T cell receptor beta chain was obtained from a study of shared clonotypes between healthy human individuals. Whole-study context: Ranging from 18 to 49 in age, donors were two women and three men.

This clone was recorded only once. Genomic DNA of each subset was evenly split across several immunoSEQ plates. Replicate PCRs were loaded with 250 to 300 ng DNA from unsorted PBMC, approximately 31,000 T cell genomes. In the source study's methods: ImmunoSEQ junction-only sequences lacked quality scores, so their filtering differed. Measured with immunoSEQ multiplex PCR; TCRdb has only the in-frame clones, and not every one. V and J calls and clone size follow that table, whereas D and trimming were derived from the DNA. Of about 480,000 clones listed, over 60% are singletons. With 9 bases removed from V and 3 bases from J, the gap between germline ends came to 18 bases. The CDR3 runs to 15 residues. The germline CDR1 and CDR2 sequences are MNHNS and SASEGT.

This chain uses TRBV6-1 with TRBJ1-5; weak D call: TRBD1 (6 bases). The sequence was collected from a woman in her forties in good health. Some clones in this sample may be carry-over from other donors' samples. Input material: PBMCs. This chain's CDR3 is CARSPGHFHNQPQHF. CDR3 nucleotides: TGTGCCAGATCGCCGGGACATTTTCACAATCAGCCCCAGCATTTT.